This record looks at one T cell receptor beta chain sequence and its context. Its specificity is not known. With 6 bases removed from V and 0 bases from J, the gap between germline ends came to 7 bases. Germline CDR1 is SGHNT and CDR2 is YYREEE (reference sequence). The CDR3 loop spans 13 amino acids. These data come from a study of cytomegalovirus exposure and HLA in healthy donors. Study findings and constraints: What a later analysis showed was that several of the most significant clusters appeared linked to common viral pathogens.

Use of 60 Vbeta and 13 Jbeta primers characterized the PCR. TCRdb keeps only in-frame clones here, not all; method: immunoSEQ multiplex PCR. The sample lists around 160,000 clones; roughly 80% were seen once. The chain links TRBV5-4 to TRBJ1-3; D is undetermined. The sequencing sample was made of PBMCs. This clonotype was sampled from a middle-aged man in good health and CMV-seropositive. The CDR3 spells CASKGSSGNTIYF. The CDR3 region has the DNA TGTGCCAGCAAAGGGAGCTCTGGAAACACCATATATTTT.